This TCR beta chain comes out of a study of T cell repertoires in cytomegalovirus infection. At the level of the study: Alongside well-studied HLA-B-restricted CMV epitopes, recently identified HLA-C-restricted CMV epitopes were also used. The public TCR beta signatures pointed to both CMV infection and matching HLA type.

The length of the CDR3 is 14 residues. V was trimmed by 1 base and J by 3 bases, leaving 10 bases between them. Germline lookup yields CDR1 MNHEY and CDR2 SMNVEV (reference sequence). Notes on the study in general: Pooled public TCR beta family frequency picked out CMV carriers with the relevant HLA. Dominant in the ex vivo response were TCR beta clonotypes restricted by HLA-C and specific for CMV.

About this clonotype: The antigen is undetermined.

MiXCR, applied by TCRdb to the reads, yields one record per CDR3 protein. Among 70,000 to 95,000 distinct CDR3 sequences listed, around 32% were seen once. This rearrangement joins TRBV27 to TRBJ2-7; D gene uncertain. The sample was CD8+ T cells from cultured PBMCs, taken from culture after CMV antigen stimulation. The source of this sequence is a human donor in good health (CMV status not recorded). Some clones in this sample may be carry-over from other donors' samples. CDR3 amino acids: CASSLFPAYYEQYF. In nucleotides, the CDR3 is TGTGCCAGCAGTTTATTCCCCGCTTACTACGAGCAGTACTTC.